Listed below are T cell receptor beta chains from one sample, sequenced in a study of monozygotic twins with inflammatory bowel disease. TCRdb reprocessed the 5' RACE reads and reports one entry per CDR3 protein, with no DNA. The sample holds some 170,000 distinct CDR3 sequences. Material for sequencing was blood. Receptors originate from a human donor with ulcerative colitis or Crohn's disease, or a healthy co-twin of an affected twin (not recorded which). The CDR3 runs from the conserved cysteine through the conserved F or W. The order of the fields is V gene, J gene, CDR3 protein.

>TRBV6-1|TRBJ1-3
CASSEVGQATSGNTIYF
>TRBV5-4|TRBJ2-3
CASSSLTSGTDTQYF
>TRBV18|TRBJ1-3
CASSPLQALDSGNTIYF
>TRBV20-1|TRBJ2-4
CSAPGGAAKNIQYF
>TRBV29-1|TRBJ2-2
CSVVGDTGELFF
>TRBV5-1|TRBJ1-2
CASRAGQGDIGYTF
>TRBV29-1|TRBJ2-4
CSVGGGGNIQYF
>TRBV5-6|TRBJ1-2
CASSLGQSHGYTF
>TRBV4-1|TRBJ2-2
CASSQVGLSGELFF
>TRBV6-1|TRBJ2-5
CASNPPYRGGYETQYF
>TRBV7-2|TRBJ2-7
CASSFDSRTYEQYF
>TRBV5-1|TRBJ1-2
CASSFNKLNYGYTF
>TRBV30|TRBJ2-7
CAWSNRAYEQYF
>TRBV20-1|TRBJ2-6
CSARDASMPANYPGANVLTF
>TRBV15|TRBJ2-5
CATSRVGPETQYF
>TRBV7-2|TRBJ1-5
CASSPYRDQPQHF
>TRBV28|TRBJ1-1
CASSPMRRNTEAFF
>TRBV7-8|TRBJ2-7
CASSLGGLAYEQYF
>TRBV16|TRBJ2-1
CASSQGGPRDNNEQFF
>TRBV5-1|TRBJ2-7
CASRGALAVPNFHEQYF
>TRBV20-1|TRBJ2-3
CSARDKAGGYSTQYF
>TRBV12-3/TRBV12-4|TRBJ2-3
CASSTSDTQYF
>TRBV10-3|TRBJ2-1
CAISESGLPEQFF
>TRBV20-1|TRBJ2-1
CSAIAGGISYNEQFF
>TRBV30|TRBJ2-1
CAWSVSQNEQFF